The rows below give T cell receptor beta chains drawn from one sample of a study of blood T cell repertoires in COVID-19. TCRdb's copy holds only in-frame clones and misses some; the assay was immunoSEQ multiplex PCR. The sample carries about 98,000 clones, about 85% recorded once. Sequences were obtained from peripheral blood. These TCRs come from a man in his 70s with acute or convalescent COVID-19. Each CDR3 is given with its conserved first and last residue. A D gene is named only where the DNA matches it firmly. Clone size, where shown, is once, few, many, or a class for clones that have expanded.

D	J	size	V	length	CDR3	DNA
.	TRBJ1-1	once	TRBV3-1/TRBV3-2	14	CASSQMLRSTEAFF	TGTGCCAGCAGCCAAATGTTACGGAGCACTGAAGCTTTCTTT
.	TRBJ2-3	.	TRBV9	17	CASSVGVGAGGTDTQYF	TGTGCCAGCAGCGTAGGGGTCGGAGCGGGCGGCACAGATACGCAGTATTTT
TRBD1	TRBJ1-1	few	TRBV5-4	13	CASSQTGGTEAFF	TGTGCCAGCAGCCAAACAGGGGGGACTGAAGCTTTCTTT
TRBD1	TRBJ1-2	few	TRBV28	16	CASSSPGTGVHYGYTF	TGTGCCAGCAGCTCACCCGGGACAGGGGTCCACTATGGCTACACCTTC
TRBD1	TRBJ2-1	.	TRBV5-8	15	CASSPRQGAYNEQFF	TGTGCCAGCAGCCCCAGACAGGGGGCCTACAATGAGCAGTTCTTC
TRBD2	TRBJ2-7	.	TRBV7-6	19	CASSLSPGLAGGRAYEQYF	TGTGCCAGCAGTCTCTCCCCGGGACTAGCGGGGGGACGCGCCTACGAGCAGTACTTC
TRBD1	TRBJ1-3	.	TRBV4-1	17	CASSLRQGANSGNTIYF	TGCGCCAGCAGCCTTCGACAGGGGGCTAACTCTGGAAACACCATATATTTT
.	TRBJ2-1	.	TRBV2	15	CASNRRESRGNEQFF	TGTGCCAGCAATCGCAGGGAATCTAGAGGCAATGAGCAGTTCTTC
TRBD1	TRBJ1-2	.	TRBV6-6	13	CASSYGQEYGYTF	TGTGCCAGCAGTTACGGACAGGAATATGGCTACACCTTC
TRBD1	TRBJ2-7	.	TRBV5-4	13	CASSLGPGGEQYF	TGTGCCAGCAGCTTGGGGCCAGGGGGCGAGCAGTACTTC
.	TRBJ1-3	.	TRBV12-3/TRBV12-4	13	CASSRGAGNTIYF	TGTGCCAGCAGCAGGGGAGCTGGAAACACCATATATTTT
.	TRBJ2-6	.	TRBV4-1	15	CASSQQNSGANVLTF	TGCGCCAGCAGCCAACAGAACTCTGGGGCCAACGTCCTGACTTTC
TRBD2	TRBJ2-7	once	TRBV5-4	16	CASSLPGSGEFREQYF	TGTGCCAGCAGCTTACCAGGTAGCGGGGAGTTCCGCGAGCAGTACTTC
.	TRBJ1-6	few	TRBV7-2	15	CASSLDGSYNSPLHF	TGTGCCAGCAGCTTAGATGGTAGCTATAATTCACCCCTCCACTTT
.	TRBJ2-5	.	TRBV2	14	CASRLSGVQETQYF	TGTGCCAGCAGGTTATCAGGGGTCCAAGAGACCCAGTACTTC
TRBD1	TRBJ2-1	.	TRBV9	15	CASSVEGGPYNEQFF	TGTGCCAGCAGCGTAGAAGGGGGCCCGTACAATGAGCAGTTCTTC
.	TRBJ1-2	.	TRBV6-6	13	CASSQTGIYGYTF	TGTGCCAGCAGCCAAACAGGGATCTATGGCTACACCTTC
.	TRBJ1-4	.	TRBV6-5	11	CASPCREKLFF	TGTGCCAGCCCCTGCCGGGAAAAACTGTTTTTT
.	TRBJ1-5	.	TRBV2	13	CASNWGGNQPQHF	TGTGCCAGCAATTGGGGGGGCAATCAGCCCCAGCATTTT
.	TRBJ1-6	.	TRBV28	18	CASLRSSQGSSYNSPLHF	TGTGCCAGCCTTCGATCCTCTCAGGGGAGCTCCTATAATTCACCCCTCCACTTT
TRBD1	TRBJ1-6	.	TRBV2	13	CASSEEGAAPLHF	TGTGCCAGCAGTGAGGAGGGGGCCGCACCCCTCCACTTT
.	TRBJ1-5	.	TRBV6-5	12	CASRTGNQPQHF	TGTGCCAGTCGGACAGGCAATCAGCCCCAGCATTTT
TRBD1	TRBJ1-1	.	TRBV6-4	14	CASSPTGLGTEAFF	TGTGCCAGCAGCCCGACAGGGTTGGGCACTGAAGCTTTCTTT
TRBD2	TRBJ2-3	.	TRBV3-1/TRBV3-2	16	CASSQDRVAGSDTQYF	TGTGCCAGCAGCCAAGATAGGGTAGCGGGGTCGGATACGCAGTATTTT
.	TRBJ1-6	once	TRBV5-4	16	CASSSGGGGYNSPLHF	TGTGCCAGCAGCTCCGGGGGTGGCGGTTATAATTCACCCCTCCACTTT
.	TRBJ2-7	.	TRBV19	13	CASSPHRDDEQYF	TGTGCCAGCTCACCTCACAGGGATGACGAGCAGTACTTC